The 23 T cell receptor beta chains given below trace back to one sample, sequenced in a study of CD4+ T cells in melanoma. Profiling relied on immunoSEQ multiplex PCR, and the TCRdb table lists in-frame clones only, not all of them. Counted here are 50,000 or so clones, 85% to 90% occurring once; the ten biggest clones make up roughly 10%. The specimen was peripheral blood. Receptor source: a human donor with melanoma.

J is TRBJ1-2 and V is TRBV6-1, with 11 positions matching TRBD1. The germline CDR1 and CDR2 sequences are MNHNS and SASEGT. The CDR3 extends over 17 amino acids. The V and J ends lost 1 base and 2 bases, in that order; junction bases with no gene match: 6. The CDR3 DNA reads TGTGCCAGCAGTGAAGACCGGGACAGGGGGTTAAACTATGGCTACACCTTC. This gives the protein CASSEDRDRGLNYGYTF.

The chain recombines TRBV30 with TRBJ1-1; the D gene is possibly TRBD1 (6 bases). Per the germline V gene, CDR1 is GTSNPN and CDR2 is SVGIG (reference sequence). With 2 bases removed from V and 5 bases from J, the gap between germline ends came to 15 bases. The CDR3 runs 14 residues. CDR3 amino acids: CAWSRKGGRTEAFF. CDR3 DNA sequence: TGTGCCTGGAGTCGAAAAGGGGGGAGGACTGAAGCTTTCTTT.

This rearrangement joins TRBV7-9 to TRBJ2-7; D perhaps matches TRBD1 (6 bases). This CDR3 region has 12 residues. CDR1 SEHNR and CDR2 FQNEAQ come from the germline V gene (reference sequence). With 6 bases removed from V and 6 bases from J, the gap between germline ends came to 12 bases. The CDR3 region is CASRSTGTEQYF. The CDR3 DNA reads TGTGCCAGCAGATCAACAGGGACCGAGCAGTACTTC.

V usage is TRBV5-1 and J usage is TRBJ2-3; D call uncertain. CDR3 size: 14 residues. V lost 3 bases, J lost 5 bases, and 13 bases lay in between. Germline V gene sequence: CDR1 SGHRS, CDR2 YFSETQ. CDR3 in amino acids: CASSSGPPGDTQYF. CDR3 nucleotides: TGCGCCAGCAGCTCCGGACCGCCGGGAGATACGCAGTATTTT.

The V gene is TRBV18, the J gene TRBJ2-7; 8 nucleotides match TRBD1. The CDR3 runs to 14 residues. J lost 2 bases, V lost 3 bases, and 3 bases had no gene match. Germline CDR1 and CDR2: KGHSH and LQKENI. The chain's CDR3 is CASSPPGQAYEQYF. CDR3 DNA sequence: TGTGCCAGCTCACCCCCGGGACAGGCCTACGAGCAGTACTTC.

The J gene is TRBJ1-5, the V gene TRBV28; D is perhaps TRBD1 (5 bases). Germline V CDR1 and CDR2: MDHEN, SYDVKM. The CDR3 is 14 amino acids. Trimming pared 8 bases from V and 6 bases from J, leaving 17 bases between. The DNA for the CDR3 is TGTGCCAGCCGTGGGGCCCAGGGTGGTCAGCCCCAGCATTTT. As protein: CASRGAQGGQPQHF.

The CDR3 sequence: CASSRTGWTTNEKLFF. In nucleotides, the CDR3 is TGCGCCAGCAGCCGGACAGGGTGGACAACTAATGAAAAACTGTTTTTT. The rearrangement uses TRBV4-1 and TRBJ1-4; 8 nucleotides line up with TRBD1. The CDR3 covers 16 residues. After removal of 4 bases from V and 0 bases from J, the junction contained 4 bases not matched to a gene. Germline V gene lookup returns CDR1 MGHRA and CDR2 YSYEKL.

V gene TRBV4-2 combines with J gene TRBJ1-1; D ambiguous. The CDR3 is 14 amino acids. Germline loops: CDR1 LGHNA, CDR2 YNFKEQ. Trimming shortened V by 0 bases and J by 5 bases, and 10 bases separated the two germline ends. The chain's CDR3 is CASSQDLARTEAFF. The CDR3 nucleotides read TGTGCCAGCAGCCAAGATCTTGCGCGGACTGAAGCTTTCTTT.

The V call is TRBV30, the J call TRBJ2-5; D is undetermined. V lost 4 bases and J lost 0, with 9 bases in between. The CDR3 extends over 13 amino acids. Germline CDR1 and CDR2: GTSNPN and SVGIG (reference sequence). For the CDR3, the DNA is TGTGCCTGGATCGCCCCCAACCAAGAGACCCAGTACTTC. Translation gives CAWIAPNQETQYF.

This clone turned up a few times. This chain links TRBV5-1 with TRBJ2-5; tentatively, D is TRBD1 or TRBD2 (6 bases each). This CDR3 has 15 amino acids. Germline V gene sequence: CDR1 SGHRS, CDR2 YFSETQ. V lost 0 bases to trimming and J lost 4 bases, with 13 bases between them. CDR3 in DNA: TGCGCCAGCAGCTTGGCAGGGGAGGTCCGAGAGACCCAGTACTTC. Its translation: CASSLAGEVRETQYF.

This chain joins TRBV27 and TRBJ2-3; 8 positions match TRBD1. The germline V gene encodes CDR1 MNHEY and CDR2 SMNVEV (reference sequence). The CDR3 spans 16 residues. Unmatched junction bases numbered 15, after V lost 6 bases and J lost 7 bases. The CDR3: CASSLLSGTGPNTQYF. As DNA, the CDR3 is TGTGCCAGCAGCCTGTTATCCGGGACAGGCCCTAATACGCAGTATTTT.

The chain has TRBV7-2 and TRBJ2-7; no reliable D call. The CDR3 runs to 16 residues. The V and J ends lost 1 base and 0 bases respectively, with 13 bases between them. Germline V lookup: CDR1 SGHTA, CDR2 FQGNSA. Here the CDR3 reads CASSLGWQADSYEQYF. CDR3 DNA: TGTGCCAGCAGCTTAGGGTGGCAGGCCGACTCCTACGAGCAGTACTTC.

V usage is TRBV6-6 and J usage is TRBJ2-7; 12 nucleotides agree with TRBD1. Germline V gives CDR1 MNHNY, CDR2 SVGAGI (reference sequence). This CDR3 spans 14 amino acids. V lost 2 bases to trimming and J lost 7 bases; unmatched junction nucleotides: 3. The CDR3 nucleotides read TGTGCCAGCAGTTACCCGGGACAGGGGGCGGAGCAGTACTTC. It specifies CASSYPGQGAEQYF.

The gene calls are TRBV7-9 and TRBJ1-6; D is uncertain. The length of the CDR3 is 16 residues. V was shortened by 1 base and J by 6 bases, with 13 bases between the two germline ends. Germline V CDR1 and CDR2: SEHNR, FQNEAQ (reference sequence). CDR3 bases: TGTGCCAGCAGCTTAGGCGAAGAATTTACTAATTCACCCCTCCACTTT. It encodes CASSLGEEFTNSPLHF.

This chain joins TRBV7-6 and TRBJ1-5; a possible D gene is TRBD1 (6 bases). Trimming took 4 bases from V and 3 from J, leaving 13 bases between them. The CDR3 runs 15 residues. Germline lookup yields CDR1 SGHVS and CDR2 FNYEAQ. CDR3 coding DNA: TGTGCCAGCAGCTCGGAGGGGGGTACCAATCAGCCCCAGCATTTT. Translated, it gives CASSSEGGTNQPQHF.

The CDR3 sequence is CASSLYQGDGYTF. The CDR3, as DNA: TGTGCCAGCAGCTTATATCAGGGGGATGGCTACACCTTC. This chain connects TRBV7-3 to TRBJ1-2; 7 bases line up with TRBD1. CDR3 size: 13 residues. Unmatched junction bases numbered 3, after V lost 2 bases and J lost 6 bases. Germline CDR1 is SGHTA and CDR2 is FQGTGA.

The genes are TRBV28 and TRBJ1-6; 7 nucleotides match TRBD1. The CDR3 extends over 16 amino acids. With 8 bases clipped from V and 4 bases from J, the junction kept 11 bases outside the gene matches. Germline V gene lookup returns CDR1 MDHEN and CDR2 SYDVKM. The CDR3 DNA is TGTGCCAGCTTTACGGGACAGTCAAGTTATAATTCACCCCTCCACTTT. Its translation is CASFTGQSSYNSPLHF.

V is TRBV2 and J is TRBJ1-3; D is perhaps TRBD1 (5 bases). The CDR3 sequence is 15 residues long. Trimming removed 6 bases from V and 3 bases from J, with 15 bases in between. CDR1 is SNHLY, CDR2 FYNNEI, per germline. CDR3 loop: CASRETVLFGNTIYF. CDR3 DNA sequence: TGTGCCAGCAGAGAGACAGTTCTCTTTGGAAACACCATATATTTT.

This clone was seen only once. The chain employs TRBV19 and TRBJ2-4, with 7 nucleotides matching TRBD1. CDR3 length: 16 amino acids. Germline V lookup: CDR1 LNHDA, CDR2 SQIVND (reference sequence). Trimming at V came to 5 bases and at J to 0 bases, leaving 7 bases not matched to a gene. CDR3 amino acids: CASSEPGQTAKNIQYF. The CDR3 DNA reads TGTGCCAGTAGTGAACCGGGACAGACAGCCAAAAACATTCAGTACTTC.

The chain has TRBV5-5 and TRBJ2-7, with 11 positions matching TRBD2. CDR1 and CDR2 from the germline V gene are SGHKS and YYEKEE (reference sequence). The CDR3 has 16 residues. J lost 3 bases, V lost 4 bases, and 9 bases had no gene match. The CDR3 nucleotides are TGTGCCAGCAGCGCCCGACTAGCGGGGTCAAACTACGAGCAGTACTTC. As protein: CASSARLAGSNYEQYF.

The chain couples TRBV6-6 to TRBJ1-5; tentative D call: TRBD1 (5 bases). V was trimmed by 7 bases and J by 2 bases, leaving 18 bases between them. Germline V gives CDR1 MNHNY, CDR2 SVGAGI (reference sequence). The CDR3 extends over 16 amino acids. CDR3 nucleotide sequence: TGTGCCAGCACCAGGGAGGGCAATATCGGCAATCAGCCCCAGCATTTT. Its protein is CASTREGNIGNQPQHF.

The chain couples TRBV2 to TRBJ2-5; 8 positions agree with TRBD2. Judging by the DNA end, TRBJ2-7 fits better; the J call may be wrong. This CDR3 contains 14 residues. Germline lookup yields CDR1 SNHLY and CDR2 FYNNEI. CDR3 coding DNA: TGTGCCAGCAGGGAGCGGGGGAACAACTACGAGCAGTACTTC. Translated: CASRERGNNYEQYF.

Note on this clone: Other DNA sequences in the sample encode the same CDR3. The V call is TRBV19, the J call TRBJ2-2; 7 bases fit TRBD2. The V and J ends lost 3 bases and 3 bases, in that order; junction bases with no gene match: 4. The germline CDR1 and CDR2 sequences are LNHDA and SQIVND (reference sequence). The CDR3 is made up of 15 amino acids. Here the CDR3 reads CASSIYGGDTGELFF. In DNA, the CDR3 is TGTGCCAGTAGTATTTATGGGGGGGACACCGGGGAGCTGTTTTTT.